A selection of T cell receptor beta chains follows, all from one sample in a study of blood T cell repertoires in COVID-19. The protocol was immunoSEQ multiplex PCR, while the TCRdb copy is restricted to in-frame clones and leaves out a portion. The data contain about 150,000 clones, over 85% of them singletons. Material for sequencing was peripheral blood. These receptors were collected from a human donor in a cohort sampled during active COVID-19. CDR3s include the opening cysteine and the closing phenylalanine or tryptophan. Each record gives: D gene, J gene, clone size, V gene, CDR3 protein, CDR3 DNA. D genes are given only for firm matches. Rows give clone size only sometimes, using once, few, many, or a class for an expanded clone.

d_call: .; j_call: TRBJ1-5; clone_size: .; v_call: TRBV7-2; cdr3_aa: CASSLEAGFGQPQHF; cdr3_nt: TGTGCCAGCAGCTTAGAGGCAGGGTTCGGTCAGCCCCAGCATTTT
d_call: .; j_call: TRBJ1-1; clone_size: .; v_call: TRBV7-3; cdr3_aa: CASSSRGNTEAFF; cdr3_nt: TGTGCCAGCAGCTCCCGGGGGAACACTGAAGCTTTCTTT
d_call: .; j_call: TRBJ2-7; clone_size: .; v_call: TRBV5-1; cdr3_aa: CASSLVRYSEQYF; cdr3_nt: TGCGCCAGCAGCTTGGTACGGTACAGCGAGCAGTACTTC
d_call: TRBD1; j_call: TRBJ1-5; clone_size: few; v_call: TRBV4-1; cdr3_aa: CASSQGGGQYQPQHF; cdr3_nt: TGCGCCAGCAGCCAAGGAGGGGGACAGTATCAGCCCCAGCATTTT
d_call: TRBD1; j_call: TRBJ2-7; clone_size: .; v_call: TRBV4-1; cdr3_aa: CASSQDPGQGYEQYF; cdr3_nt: TGCGCCAGCAGCCAAGATCCCGGACAGGGGTACGAGCAGTACTTC
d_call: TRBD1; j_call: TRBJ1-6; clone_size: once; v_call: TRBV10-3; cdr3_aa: CATAGQGALSNSPLHF; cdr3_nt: TGTGCCACCGCCGGACAGGGGGCATTAAGTAATTCACCCCTCCACTTT
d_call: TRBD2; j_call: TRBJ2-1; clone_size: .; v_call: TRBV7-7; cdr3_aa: CASSRNSGGAEEQFF; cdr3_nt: TGTGCCAGCAGCCGAAATAGCGGGGGGGCCGAGGAGCAGTTCTTC
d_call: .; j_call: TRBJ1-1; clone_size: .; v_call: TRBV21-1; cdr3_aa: CASSKETGENTEAFF; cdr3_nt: TGTGCCAGCAGCAAAGAGACAGGGGAAAACACTGAAGCTTTCTTT
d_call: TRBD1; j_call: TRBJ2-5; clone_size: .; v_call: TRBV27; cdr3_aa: CASSPRQGAETQYF; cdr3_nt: TGTGCCAGCAGTCCAAGACAGGGGGCAGAGACCCAGTACTTC
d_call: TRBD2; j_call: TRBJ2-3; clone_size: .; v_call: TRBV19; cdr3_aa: CASSQGLAGRTDTQYF; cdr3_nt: TGTGCCAGTAGCCAGGGACTAGCGGGACGCACAGATACGCAGTATTTT
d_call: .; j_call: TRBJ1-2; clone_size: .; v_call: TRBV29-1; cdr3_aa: CSVTRATNYGYTF; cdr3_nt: TGCAGCGTCACCAGGGCCACGAACTATGGCTACACCTTC
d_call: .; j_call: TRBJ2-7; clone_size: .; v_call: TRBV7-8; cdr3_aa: CASSLAPEGVSYEQYF; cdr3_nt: TGTGCCAGCAGCTTAGCTCCCGAGGGGGTAAGCTACGAGCAGTACTTC
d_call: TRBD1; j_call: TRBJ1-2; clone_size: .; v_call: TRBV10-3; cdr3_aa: CAITSGQGTYGYTF; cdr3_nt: TGTGCCATCACTTCCGGACAGGGGACTTATGGCTACACCTTC
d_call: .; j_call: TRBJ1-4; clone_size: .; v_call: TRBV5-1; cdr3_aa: CASSFSRTLNEKLFF; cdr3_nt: TGCGCCAGCAGCTTTTCCAGGACTTTAAATGAAAAACTGTTTTTT
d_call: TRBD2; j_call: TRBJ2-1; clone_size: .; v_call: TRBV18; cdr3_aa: CASSRLAEYNEQFF; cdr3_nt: TGTGCCAGCTCCCGACTAGCGGAATACAATGAGCAGTTCTTC
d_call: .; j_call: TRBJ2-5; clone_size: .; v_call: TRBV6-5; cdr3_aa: CASSRETRETQYF; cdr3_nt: TGTGCCAGCAGCCGGGAAACTAGGGAGACCCAGTACTTC
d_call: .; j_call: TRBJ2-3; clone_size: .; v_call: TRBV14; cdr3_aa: CASSPRLSGDTQYF; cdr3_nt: TGTGCCAGCAGCCCCCGACTATCTGGGGATACGCAGTATTTT
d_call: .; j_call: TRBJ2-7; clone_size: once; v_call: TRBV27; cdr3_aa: CASSSDDEGSLFEQYF; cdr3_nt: TGTGCCAGCAGTTCCGACGACGAGGGCTCCCTTTTCGAGCAGTACTTC
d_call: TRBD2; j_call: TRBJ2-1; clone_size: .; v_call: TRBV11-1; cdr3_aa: CASSFNSGGKNEQFF; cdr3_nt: TGTGCCAGCAGCTTCAATAGCGGGGGCAAGAATGAGCAGTTCTTC
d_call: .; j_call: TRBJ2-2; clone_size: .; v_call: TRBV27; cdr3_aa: CASSLYWQGYTGELFF; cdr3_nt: TGTGCCAGCAGTTTATATTGGCAGGGATACACCGGGGAGCTGTTTTTT
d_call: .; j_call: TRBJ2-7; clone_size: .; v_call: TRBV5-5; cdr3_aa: CASSRDYSSYEQYF; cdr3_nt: TGTGCCAGCAGCCGAGACTACAGCTCCTACGAGCAGTACTTC
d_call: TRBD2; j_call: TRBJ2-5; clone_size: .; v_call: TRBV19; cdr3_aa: CASSIPAGGQETQYF; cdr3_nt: TGTGCCAGTAGTATTCCAGCGGGGGGCCAAGAGACCCAGTACTTC
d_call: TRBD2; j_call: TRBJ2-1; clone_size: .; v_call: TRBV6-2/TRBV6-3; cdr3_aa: CASSYYFSGGGYNEQFF; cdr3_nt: TGTGCCAGCAGTTACTATTTTAGCGGGGGGGGGTACAATGAGCAGTTCTTC
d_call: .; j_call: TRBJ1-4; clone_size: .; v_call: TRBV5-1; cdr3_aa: CASSLSQTNEKLFF; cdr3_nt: TGCGCCAGCAGCTTGTCACAGACTAATGAAAAACTGTTTTTT
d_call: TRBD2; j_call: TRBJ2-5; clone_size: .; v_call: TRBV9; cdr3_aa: CASSVGTSGGAGETQYF; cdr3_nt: TGTGCCAGCAGCGTCGGGACTAGCGGGGGGGCAGGGGAGACCCAGTACTTC
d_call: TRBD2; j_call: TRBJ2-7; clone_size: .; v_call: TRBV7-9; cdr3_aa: CASSGSGGAFEQYF; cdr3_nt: TGTGCCAGCAGCGGGAGCGGGGGGGCCTTCGAGCAGTACTTC
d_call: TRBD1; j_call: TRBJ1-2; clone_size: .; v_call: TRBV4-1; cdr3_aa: CASSQAGTVRYGYTF; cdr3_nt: TGCGCCAGCAGCCAAGCCGGGACAGTTCGCTATGGCTACACCTTC
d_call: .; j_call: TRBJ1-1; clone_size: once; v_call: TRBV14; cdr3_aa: CASSQARIQPGLTEAFF; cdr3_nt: TGTGCCAGCAGCCAAGCCCGAATACAGCCAGGCCTCACTGAAGCTTTCTTT
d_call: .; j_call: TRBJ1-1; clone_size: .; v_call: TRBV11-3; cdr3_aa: CASSLVRGTEAFF; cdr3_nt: TGTGCCAGCAGCTTGGTGCGGGGGACTGAAGCTTTCTTT
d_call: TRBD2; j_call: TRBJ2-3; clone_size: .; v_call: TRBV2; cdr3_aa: CASSYGGEGTDTQYF; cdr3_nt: TGTGCCAGCAGTTACGGGGGGGAAGGCACAGATACGCAGTATTTT
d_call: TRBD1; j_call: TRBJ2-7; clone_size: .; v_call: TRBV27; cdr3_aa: CASSFSRDRWSGSYEQYF; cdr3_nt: TGTGCCAGCAGTTTCTCCCGGGACAGATGGAGTGGTTCCTACGAGCAGTACTTC
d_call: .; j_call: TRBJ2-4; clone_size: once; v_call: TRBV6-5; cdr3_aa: CASRPGGTHYIQYF; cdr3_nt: TGTGCCAGCAGGCCTGGAGGGACCCACTACATCCAGTACTTC
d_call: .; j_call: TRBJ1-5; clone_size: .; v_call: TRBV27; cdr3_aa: CASSWTGINQPQHF; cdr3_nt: TGTGCCAGCAGTTGGACGGGAATCAATCAGCCCCAGCATTTT
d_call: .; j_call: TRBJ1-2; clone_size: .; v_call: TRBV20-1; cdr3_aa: CSAPMGPGYTF; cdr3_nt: TGCAGTGCCCCGATGGGGCCGGGCTACACCTTC
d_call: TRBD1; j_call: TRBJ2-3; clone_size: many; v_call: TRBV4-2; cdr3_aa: CASSQEYRGTDTQYF; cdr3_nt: TGTGCCAGCAGCCAAGAGTACAGGGGTACAGATACGCAGTATTTT
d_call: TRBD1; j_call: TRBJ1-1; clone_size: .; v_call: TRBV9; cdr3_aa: CASSVGQWNTEAFF; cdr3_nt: TGTGCCAGCAGCGTGGGACAGTGGAACACTGAAGCTTTCTTT
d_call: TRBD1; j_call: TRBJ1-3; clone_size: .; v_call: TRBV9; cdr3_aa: CATGQGSSGNTIYF; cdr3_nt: TGTGCCACGGGACAGGGGAGCTCTGGAAACACCATATATTTT
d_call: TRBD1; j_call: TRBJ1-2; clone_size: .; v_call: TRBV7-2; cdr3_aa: CASSLAGTARYGYTF; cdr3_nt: TGTGCCAGCAGCTTAGCTGGGACAGCCCGCTATGGCTACACCTTC
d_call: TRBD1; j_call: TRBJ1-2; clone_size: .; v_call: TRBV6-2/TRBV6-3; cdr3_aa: CASSWTTGQNGYTF; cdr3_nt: TGTGCCAGCAGTTGGACGACAGGGCAAAATGGCTACACCTTC
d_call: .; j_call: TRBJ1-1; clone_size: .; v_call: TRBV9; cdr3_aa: CASSNHQALNTEAFF; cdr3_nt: TGTGCCAGCAGCAATCATCAGGCCTTGAACACTGAAGCTTTCTTT
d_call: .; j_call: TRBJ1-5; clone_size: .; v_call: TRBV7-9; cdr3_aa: CASSHGGLNQPQHF; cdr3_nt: TGTGCCAGCAGCCACGGGGGACTTAATCAGCCCCAGCATTTT
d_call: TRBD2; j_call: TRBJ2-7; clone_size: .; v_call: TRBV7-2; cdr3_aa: CASSAGLAYYEQYF; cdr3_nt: TGTGCCAGCAGCGCCGGACTAGCGTACTACGAGCAGTACTTC
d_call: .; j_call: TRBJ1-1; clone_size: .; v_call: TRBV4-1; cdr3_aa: CASSQDPYRDTEAFF; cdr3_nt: TGCGCCAGCAGCCAAGATCCGTACAGGGATACTGAAGCTTTCTTT
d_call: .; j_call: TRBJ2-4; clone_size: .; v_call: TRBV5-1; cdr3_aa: CASSLDRWLDIQYF; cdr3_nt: TGCGCCAGCAGCTTGGACAGGTGGTTAGACATTCAGTACTTC
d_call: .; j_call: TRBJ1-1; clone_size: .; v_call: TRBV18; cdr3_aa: CASSQIATGGNTEAFF; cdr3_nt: TGTGCCAGCTCACAAATCGCGACCGGAGGAAACACTGAAGCTTTCTTT
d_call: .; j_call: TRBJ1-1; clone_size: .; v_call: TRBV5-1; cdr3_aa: CASSIRERITEAFF; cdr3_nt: TGCGCCAGCAGCATCCGGGAGAGGATCACTGAAGCTTTCTTT
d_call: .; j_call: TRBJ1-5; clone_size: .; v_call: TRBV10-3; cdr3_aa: CAISESKIGEDNQPQHF; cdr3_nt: TGTGCCATCAGTGAGTCGAAGATAGGGGAAGACAATCAGCCCCAGCATTTT
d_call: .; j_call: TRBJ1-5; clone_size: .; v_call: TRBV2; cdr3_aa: CASSSQAGGSDQPQHF; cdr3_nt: TGTGCCAGCAGCTCCCAGGCGGGGGGGTCCGATCAGCCCCAGCATTTT
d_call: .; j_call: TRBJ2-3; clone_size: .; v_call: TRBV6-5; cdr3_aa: CASGVRAQYF; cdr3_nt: TGTGCCAGCGGCGTTCGGGCGCAGTATTTT
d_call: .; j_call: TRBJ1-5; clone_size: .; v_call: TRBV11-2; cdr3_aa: CASSIQGFNQPQHF; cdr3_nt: TGTGCCAGCAGTATACAGGGTTTCAATCAGCCCCAGCATTTT
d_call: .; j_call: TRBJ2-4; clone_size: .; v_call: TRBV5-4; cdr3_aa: CASSLDNRENIQYF; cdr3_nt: TGTGCCAGCAGCTTGGATAACCGGGAAAACATTCAGTACTTC
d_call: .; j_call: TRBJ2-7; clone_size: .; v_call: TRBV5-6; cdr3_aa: CASQAYEQYF; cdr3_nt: TGTGCCAGCCAGGCCTACGAGCAGTACTTC